Listed here are 6 T cell receptor beta chains from one sample, sequenced in a study of blood T cell repertoires in COVID-19. Using immunoSEQ multiplex PCR, the repertoire was profiled, and TCRdb retains in-frame clones only, with some absent. The table shows about 140,000 clones, with about 82% occurring only once. The sample was peripheral blood. All receptors come from an older woman with acute or convalescent COVID-19.

The V call is TRBV6-2 or TRBV6-3, the J call TRBJ2-1; 15 positions match TRBD2. CDR1 and CDR2 from the germline V gene are MNHEY and SVGEGT. V dropped 5 bases and J dropped 0; count of bases not matched to a gene: 8. The CDR3 runs 19 residues. The CDR3 is CASSPGLAGGFSSYNEQFF. The DNA for the CDR3 is TGTGCCAGCAGTCCAGGACTAGCGGGGGGGTTTAGCTCCTACAATGAGCAGTTCTTC.

This rearrangement joins TRBV5-8 to TRBJ2-7, with TRBD2 matching 8 bases. CDR1 and CDR2 from the germline V gene are SGHTS and YDEGEE. V lost 0 bases and J lost 9; bases outside the gene matches: 11. The CDR3 length is 15 residues. The CDR3 here is CASSLVAGGAQGQYF. In DNA form, the CDR3 reads TGTGCCAGCAGCTTGGTTGCCGGGGGGGCCCAGGGGCAGTACTTC.

J is TRBJ1-3 and V is TRBV11-3, with D possibly matching TRBD1 (5 bases). The length of the CDR3 is 14 residues. Trimming removed 4 bases from V and 0 bases from J, with 7 bases in between. Germline assignment: CDR1 SGHNT and CDR2 YENEEA. CDR3 sequence reads: CASSSQVSGNTIYF. The CDR3 DNA is TGTGCCAGCAGCTCACAGGTCTCTGGAAACACCATATATTTT.

This clone was observed a handful of times. Here the CDR3 DNA reads TGCGCCAGCAGCTTGGACGCAGGGTCCTATAATTCACCCCTCCACTTT. It translates to CASSLDAGSYNSPLHF. The V call is TRBV5-1, the J call TRBJ1-6, with D possibly being TRBD1 (5 bases). The CDR3 length is 16 residues. The V end lost 0 bases, the J end lost 1 base, and 8 bases lay between the germline ends. The germline V gene has CDR1 SGHRS and CDR2 YFSETQ.

This clone appeared once. The chain combines TRBV7-2 with TRBJ2-3; TRBD1 agrees at 9 bases. Trimming cost V 5 bases and J 1 base; bases outside gene matches: 4. CDR1 SGHTA and CDR2 FQGNSA come from the germline V gene. The CDR3 has 15 residues. The CDR3 spells CASSVQGAGTDTQYF. CDR3 sequence (DNA): TGTGCCAGCAGCGTACAGGGGGCGGGCACAGATACGCAGTATTTT.

The V gene is TRBV3-1 (or the pseudogene TRBV3-2), the J gene TRBJ2-5, with a possible D match to TRBD2 (5 bases). Germline values: CDR1 LGHDT, CDR2 YNNKEL (reference sequence). V was shortened by 1 base and J by 1 base, with 13 bases between the two germline ends. CDR3 length equals 16 residues. CDR3 amino acids: CASSQVPRGRQETQYF. The DNA for the CDR3 is TGTGCCAGCAGCCAAGTTCCCAGAGGGCGCCAAGAGACCCAGTACTTC.